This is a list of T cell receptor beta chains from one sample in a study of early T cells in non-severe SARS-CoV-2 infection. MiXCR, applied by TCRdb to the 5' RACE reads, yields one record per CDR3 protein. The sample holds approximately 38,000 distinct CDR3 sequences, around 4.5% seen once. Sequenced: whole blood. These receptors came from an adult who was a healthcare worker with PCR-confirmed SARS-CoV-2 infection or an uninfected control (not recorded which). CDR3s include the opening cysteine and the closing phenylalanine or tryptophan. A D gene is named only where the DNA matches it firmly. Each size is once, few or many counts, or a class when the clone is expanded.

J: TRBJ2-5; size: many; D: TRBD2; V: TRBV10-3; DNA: TGTGCCATCAGTGGAGGGCTAGCGGGATTTCAAGAGACCCAGTACTTC; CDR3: CAISGGLAGFQETQYF
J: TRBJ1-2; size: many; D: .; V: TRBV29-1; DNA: TGCAGCTCCTCCACCGGGACGGACTATGGCTACACCTTC; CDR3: CSSSTGTDYGYTF
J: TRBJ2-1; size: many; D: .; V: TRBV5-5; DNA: TGTGCCAGCAGCGTGACACGCCGAAGGTACAATGAGCAGTTCTTC; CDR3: CASSVTRRRYNEQFF
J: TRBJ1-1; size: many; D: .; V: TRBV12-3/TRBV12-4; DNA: TGTGCCAGCATCTTAGACGACACTGAAGCTTTCTTT; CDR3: CASILDDTEAFF
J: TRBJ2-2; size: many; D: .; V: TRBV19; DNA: TGTGCCAGTGATCCCTGGACACAAACCGGGGAGCTGTTTTTT; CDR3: CASDPWTQTGELFF
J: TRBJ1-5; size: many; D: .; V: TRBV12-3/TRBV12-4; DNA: TGTGCCAGCAGCCCTGGGGGGAGCAATCAGCCCCAGCATTTT; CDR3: CASSPGGSNQPQHF
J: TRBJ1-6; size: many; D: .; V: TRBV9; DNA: TGTGCCAGCAGCGTAGGAGGACCCCTCCACTTT; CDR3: CASSVGGPLHF
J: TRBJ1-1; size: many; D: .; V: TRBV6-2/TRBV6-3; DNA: TGTGCCAGCGGAGGGGGGACTGAAGCTTTCTTT; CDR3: CASGGGTEAFF
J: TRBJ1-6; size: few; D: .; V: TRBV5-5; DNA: TGTGCCAGCAGCTTGGGGGACAAGAATTCACCCCTCCACTTT; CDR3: CASSLGDKNSPLHF
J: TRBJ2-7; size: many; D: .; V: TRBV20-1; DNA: TGCAGTGCTAGTAGGGGGACCCTAAGCGAGCAGTACTTC; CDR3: CSASRGTLSEQYF
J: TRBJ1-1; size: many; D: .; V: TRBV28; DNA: TGTGCCAGCAGTTTACAGGCCGCGAACACTGAAGCTTTCTTT; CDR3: CASSLQAANTEAFF
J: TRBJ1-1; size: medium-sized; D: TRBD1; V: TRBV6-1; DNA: TGTGCCAGCAGGAACCGGGACAGAGGAATGAACACTGAAGCTTTCTTT; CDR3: CASRNRDRGMNTEAFF
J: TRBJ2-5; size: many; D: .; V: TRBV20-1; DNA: TGCAGTGCTACTTCGAGCAGGGGACAAGAGACCCAGTACTTC; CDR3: CSATSSRGQETQYF
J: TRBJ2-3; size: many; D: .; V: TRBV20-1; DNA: TGCAGTGCCCACCTCCGGAGGGTACGCTCGACATTGGTGGGTACGCAGTATTTT; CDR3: CSAHLRRVRSTLVGTQYF
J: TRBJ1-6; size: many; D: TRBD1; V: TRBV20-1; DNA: TGCAGTGCTAGGCCCGGGACAGTCTATAATTCACCCCTCCACTTT; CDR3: CSARPGTVYNSPLHF
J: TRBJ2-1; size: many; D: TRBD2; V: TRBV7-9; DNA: TGTGCCAGCAGCGGCCCGACTAGCGGGAGATCCTACAATGAGCAGTTCTTC; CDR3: CASSGPTSGRSYNEQFF
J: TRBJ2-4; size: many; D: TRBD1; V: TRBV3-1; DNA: TGTGCCAGCAGCCGGACAGGGGGGGAAAACATTCAGTACTTC; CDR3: CASSRTGGENIQYF
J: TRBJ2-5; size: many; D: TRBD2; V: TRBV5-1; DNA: TGCGCCAGCAGCTTGGAGCGGGGTTCCCAAGAGACCCAGTACTTC; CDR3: CASSLERGSQETQYF